The 20 T cell receptor delta chains presented below share a single source sample, sequenced in a study of gamma-delta T cells after stem cell transplantation. TCRdb reran clone calling via CATT on the RT-PCR reads. The sample holds 500 or so delta-chain clones; 9% are singletons and the top ten take approximately 62%. Sequencing was performed on gamma-delta T cells. These receptor sequences come from a human donor. It is not recorded whose cells these are; they may come from a transplant donor.

This clone appeared a few times. V and J are TRDV2 and TRDJ3; no firm D call. This CDR3 is 19 amino acids long. V was pared by 0 bases and J by 1 base, with 15 bases between. The germline gives CDR1 GEAIGNYY, CDR2 EKD. CDR3 amino acids: CACDTAEVPPSWDTRQMFF. Written as DNA, the CDR3 is TGTGCCTGTGACACCGCGGAGGTTCCCCCGTCCTGGGACACCCGACAGATGTTTTTC.

About this clone itself: A far larger clone is off by one base, so a read error is likely. The same CDR3 also results from other DNA sequences found in this sample. This rearrangement joins TRDV2 to TRDJ1; 9 positions match TRDD3. CDR1 is GEAIGNYY and CDR2 is EKD in the germline V gene. V shed 4 bases and J 3 bases; nucleotides not matched to a gene: 8. This CDR3 spans 15 amino acids. CDR3 residues: CACDTVGDTADKLIF. CDR3 coding DNA: TGTGCCTGTGATACCGTTGGGGATACGGCCGATAAACTCATCTTT.

As to this clone: A read error is possible here, since a much larger clone lies one base away. The genes are TRDV2 and TRDJ3; D possibly corresponds to TRDD3 (6 bases). Germline CDR1 reads GEAIGNYY; CDR2 reads EKD. The CDR3 length is 12 residues. DNA of the CDR3: TGTGCCTGGGGGGAGGACACCCGACAGATATTTTTC. This codes for CAWGEDTRQIFF.

Concerning this clone: This likely reflects a read error, since a far larger clone is one base away. The rearrangement uses TRDV2 and TRDJ1; TRDD3 matches 12 bases. In germline, CDR1 is GEAIGNYY, CDR2 EKD. V lost 2 bases and J lost 3; bases outside the gene matches: 9. The CDR3 has 17 residues. CDR3 sequence: CACDNVLGDTYADKLIF. The CDR3 DNA reads TGTGCCTGTGACAATGTACTGGGGGATACTTACGCCGATAAACTCATCTTT.

This clone occurred a few times. The V gene is TRDV2, the J gene TRDJ1; D ambiguous. The CDR3 spans 19 residues. V lost 3 bases and J lost 1, with 26 bases in between. Germline V gives CDR1 GEAIGNYY, CDR2 EKD. The DNA for the CDR3 is TGTGCCTGTGACCCGCTGCCCAAACCCAATGCGATCCCCACCGATAAACTCATCTTT. It encodes CACDPLPKPNAIPTDKLIF.

There are a few counts of this clone. This DNA's translation and the protein TCRdb lists, from a much larger clone, do not match at residue 6, likely due to a read error; the protein shown is translated from the DNA. The J gene is TRDJ1, the V gene TRDV2; possibly TRDD3 for D (5 bases). The V end lost 0 bases, the J end lost 0 bases, and 19 bases lay between the germline ends. Looked up from germline, CDR1 is GEAIGNYY and CDR2 is EKD. This CDR3 is 18 amino acids long. CDR3: CACDTAPPPGGHTDKLIF. The CDR3, as DNA: TGTGCCTGTGACACCGCGCCCCCCCCCGGGGGTCACACCGATAAACTCATCTTT.

As for this clone: A read error likely explains why the TCRdb protein, taken from a much larger clone, differs from this DNA's translation at residue 17; the protein shown is translated from the DNA. The chain recombines TRAV38-2/DV8 with TRDJ1; TRDD3 aligns across 11 bases. Germline-derived CDR1 and CDR2 are TSESDYY and QEAYKQQN. The CDR3 is made up of 18 amino acids. The DNA for the CDR3 is TGTGCTTATAGGTCCTTGTACGCGAGCTGGGGGATACTCTATAAACTCACCTTT. As protein: CAYRSLYASWGILYKLTF.

This clone was found a few times. TCRdb's entry gives the protein of a much larger clone, which mismatches this DNA's translation at residue 3, likely from a read error; the protein reported here is translated from the DNA. The rearrangement joins TRDV2 to TRDJ1; 11 positions agree with TRDD3. The V segment lost 9 bases and the J segment 2 bases; nucleotides outside the gene matches: 13. Germline V CDR1 and CDR2: GEAIGNYY, EKD. The CDR3 has 16 residues. The CDR3 sequence is CARSSLLGDTTDKLIF. Here the CDR3 DNA reads TGTGCCCGTTCTTCCTTATTGGGGGATACGACCGATAAACTCATCTTT.

This clone was counted only a few times. A far bigger clonotype differs at one base, so this is likely a read error. The J gene is TRDJ3, the V gene TRDV2; D ambiguous. CDR3 length equals 21 residues. Germline CDR1 and CDR2: GEAIGNYY and EKD. The V and J ends lost 1 base and 0 bases respectively, with 21 bases between them. The DNA of the CDR3 is TGTGCCTGTGACACAGCTCCGGGCGACCACCGGAGCTCCTGGGACACCCGACAGATGTTTTTC. This gives the protein CACDTAPGDHRSSWDTRQMFF.

The chain links TRDV2 to TRDJ1; D may be TRDD3 (6 bases). Germline V gene lookup returns CDR1 GEAIGNYY and CDR2 EKD. The CDR3 contains 17 residues. V lost 2 bases and J lost 0, with 18 bases in between. The CDR3 DNA sequence: TGTGCCTGTGACATTCTGACTGGGCCACCTTACACCGATAAACTCATCTTT. Translated: CACDILTGPPYTDKLIF.

This clone appeared a few times. This probably arose from a read error, given a far larger clone one base away. The sample carries other DNA sequences with the same CDR3. This chain uses TRDV2 with TRDJ1, with 8 bases aligning to TRDD3. The CDR3 spans 15 residues. Per germline, CDR1 GEAIGNYY and CDR2 EKD. The CDR3 DNA sequence: TGTGCCTGTGACACGCTGGGGGAGAACACAGATAAGCTCATCTTT. Protein: CACDTLGENTDKLIF.

V and J are TRDV2 and TRDJ1; 9 bases fit TRDD3. Looked up from germline, CDR1 is GEAIGNYY and CDR2 is EKD. Losses at the gene ends were 3 bases for V and 3 bases for J; bases not matched to a gene: 16. CDR3 length equals 18 residues. The CDR3 bases are TGTGCCTGTGACTCTTTAGGGGGGGGGATACTCGACCCCGATAAACTCATCTTT. Translation: CACDSLGGGILDPDKLIF.

To note about this clone: A much larger clone is a single base away; this may be a read error. The same CDR3 can be traced to other DNA sequences in this sample. The gene calls are TRDV2 and TRDJ1; 12 bases agree with TRDD3. The CDR3 consists of 18 residues. CDR1 and CDR2 (germline): GEAIGNYY, EKD. The CDR3 DNA is TGTGCCTGCGACACCTTGGTTCCTGGGGGATACGGTTCCGATAAACTCATCTTT. It codes for CACDTLVPGGYGSDKLIF.

This clone is medium-sized by share. J is TRDJ1 and V is TRDV2; 8 bases are shared with TRDD3. The germline V gene has CDR1 GEAIGNYY and CDR2 EKD. This CDR3 has 14 residues. J gave up 0 bases and V 2 bases, and 1 base lay outside the gene matches. CDR3 nucleotide sequence: TGTGCCTGTGACAGCTGGGGGAACACCGATAAACTCATCTTT. Translating it yields CACDSWGNTDKLIF.

By sample fraction, this clone is large. This rearrangement joins TRDV2 to TRDJ1; 7 positions agree with TRDD3. With 0 bases clipped from V and 0 bases from J, the junction kept 6 bases outside the gene matches. Germline-derived CDR1 and CDR2 are GEAIGNYY and EKD. This CDR3 contains 16 residues. The CDR3 spells CACDTVGESHTDKLIF. The CDR3 DNA is TGTGCCTGTGACACCGTGGGGGAGTCTCACACCGATAAACTCATCTTT.

By share, this clone counts as medium-sized (0.01 to 0.1%). V usage is TRDV2 and J usage is TRDJ1; D is perhaps TRDD2 (5 bases). The V end was cut by 3 bases, the J end by 2 bases, with 15 bases between. The CDR3 is 15 amino acids. CDR1 GEAIGNYY and CDR2 EKD come from the germline V gene. CDR3 DNA: TGTGCCTGTGACCCGTTGGCTTCCAAGACCGATAAACTCATCTTT. This translates into CACDPLASKTDKLIF.

Note on this clone: A far more abundant clone sits one base away, making this likely a read error. V is TRDV2 and J is TRDJ3; 7 bases are shared with TRDD3. CDR1 and CDR2 from the germline V gene are GEAIGNYY and EKD. Trimming cost V 0 bases and J 5 bases; bases outside gene matches: 30. This CDR3 has 25 amino acids. CDR3 bases: TGTGCCTGTGACACCGTGAGTGGATGGGGGACCCCGCTTCGTTTATCGTCCCGGGACACCCGACAGATGTTTTTC. It specifies CACDTVSGWGTPLRLSSRDTRQMFF.

Details on this clone: The protein in TCRdb stems from a much larger clone and differs at residue 16 from this DNA's translation, likely a read error; here the protein is translated from the DNA. The gene calls are TRDV2 and TRDJ1; 12 bases fit TRDD3. CDR1 and CDR2 (germline): GEAIGNYY, EKD. The CDR3 spans 17 residues. The CDR3 protein is CACDNVLGDTYTDKLTF. The CDR3 DNA is TGTGCCTGTGACAATGTACTGGGGGATACTTACACCGATAAACTCACCTTT.

With regard to this clone: With a far larger clone one base away, a read error is the likely cause. At the DNA level, this CDR3 is encoded by other sequences in the same sample as well. The chain couples TRDV1 to TRDJ2; 13 bases line up with TRDD3. The V gene end was trimmed by 3 bases and the J gene end by 0 bases; junction bases not matched to a gene: 25. The CDR3 sequence is 25 residues long. CDR1 TSWWSYY and CDR2 QGS come from the germline V gene. CDR3 DNA sequence: TGTGCTCTTGGGGAGTCATTCCCTACGGTTGTACTGGGGGATACGCTGTCAGCTTTGACAGCACAACTCTTCTTT. It encodes CALGESFPTVVLGDTLSALTAQLFF.

This clone appeared once. The chain recombines TRDV2 with TRDJ1, with 8 nucleotides matching TRDD3. V lost 1 base and J lost 1; bases outside the gene matches: 25. Per germline, CDR1 GEAIGNYY and CDR2 EKD. CDR3 size: 22 residues. This CDR3 reads CACDTAYASEKLMGDATDKLIF. CDR3 DNA: TGTGCCTGTGACACAGCTTACGCTTCTGAAAAACTAATGGGGGATGCCACCGATAAACTCATCTTT.